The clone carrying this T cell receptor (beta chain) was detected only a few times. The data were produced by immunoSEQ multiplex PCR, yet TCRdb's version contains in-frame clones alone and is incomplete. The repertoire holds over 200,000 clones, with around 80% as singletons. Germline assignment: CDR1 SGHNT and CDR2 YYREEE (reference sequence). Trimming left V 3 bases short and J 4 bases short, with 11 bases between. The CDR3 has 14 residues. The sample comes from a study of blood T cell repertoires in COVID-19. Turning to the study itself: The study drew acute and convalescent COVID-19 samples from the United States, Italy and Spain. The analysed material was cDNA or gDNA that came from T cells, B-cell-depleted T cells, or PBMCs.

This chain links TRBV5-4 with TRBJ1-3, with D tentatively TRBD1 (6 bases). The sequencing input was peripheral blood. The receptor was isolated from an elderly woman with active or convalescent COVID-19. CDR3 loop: CASSSRGTGNTIYF. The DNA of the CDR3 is TGTGCCAGCAGCTCCAGGGGAACCGGAAACACCATATATTTT.